Following are 16 T cell receptor beta chains from one sample sequenced in a study of technical replicates of blood from a few donors. The table came from immunoSEQ multiplex PCR; TCRdb's copy has only in-frame clones and leaves some out. The table shows about 84,000 clones, with roughly 97% occurring only once. The sample was T cells isolated from PBMCs. The source of these receptors is a human donor in good health.

CDR3 DNA: TGTGCCAGCACAGGGGGCGCATACGAGCAGTACTTC. It specifies CASTGGAYEQYF. The rearrangement uses TRBV6-5 and TRBJ2-7, with TRBD1 identical over 8 bases. CDR3 length: 12 residues. V was pared by 7 bases and J by 4 bases, with 3 bases of the junction left unmatched. Germline lookup yields CDR1 MNHEY and CDR2 SVGAGI.

Here the CDR3 DNA reads TGTGCCAGCATCCGATCGGGAGATACGCAGTATTTT. Encoded protein: CASIRSGDTQYF. This chain uses TRBV7-2 with TRBJ2-3; the D is unclear. V was cut by 7 bases and J by 5 bases, with 10 bases left in between. This CDR3 is built from 12 residues. The germline V gene encodes CDR1 SGHTA and CDR2 FQGNSA.

The genes are TRBV4-2 and TRBJ1-2, with no clear D. Germline CDR1 LGHNA, CDR2 YNFKEQ. V gave up 4 bases and J gave up 1 base, with 13 bases separating them. This CDR3 has 15 amino acids. In nucleotides, the CDR3 is TGTGCCAGCAGCCCATCATCTCAGGATAACTATGGCTACACCTTC. This encodes CASSPSSQDNYGYTF.

The chain recombines TRBV11-2 with TRBJ1-2, with D perhaps TRBD1 (6 bases). With 4 bases removed from V and 0 bases from J, the gap between germline ends came to 12 bases. Per germline, CDR1 SGHAT and CDR2 FQNNGV. This CDR3 has 15 residues. CDR3 nucleotide sequence: TGTGCCAGCAGCTCCAGGGACACCCCTAACTATGGCTACACCTTC. Amino acids: CASSSRDTPNYGYTF.

The V gene is TRBV6-5, the J gene TRBJ1-2, with 8 bases fitting TRBD1. The V segment lost 2 bases and the J segment 2 bases; nucleotides outside the gene matches: 4. In germline, CDR1 is MNHEY, CDR2 SVGAGI. This CDR3 has 15 residues. The CDR3 sequence is CASSYQQGANYGYTF. The CDR3 nucleotides read TGTGCCAGCAGTTACCAGCAGGGGGCAAACTATGGCTACACCTTC.

Regarding this clone: Its ends do not fully match the called genes, so a read error is possible. The chain carries TRBV6-5 and TRBJ1-1; possible D gene TRBD1, 5 bases. Germline V CDR1 and CDR2: MNHEY, SVGAGI. This CDR3 spans 15 amino acids. The CDR3 is CTRGLGGIWNTEAFF. CDR3 in DNA: TGTACCAGAGGCTTGGGGGGAATATGGAACACTGAAGCTTTCTTT.

This chain uses TRBV19 with TRBJ1-3; no reliable D call. V lost 7 bases, J lost 0 bases, and 10 bases lay in between. From germline, CDR1 is LNHDA and CDR2 SQIVND (reference sequence). The CDR3 sequence is 14 residues long. The CDR3 DNA reads as TGTGCCAGTAAACACACAAGCTCTGGAAACACCATATATTTT. Translated: CASKHTSSGNTIYF.

This clone has a single count. V is TRBV27 and J is TRBJ1-1; 9 bases are a match to TRBD1. This CDR3 has 15 amino acids. Trimming took 5 bases from V and 2 from J; bases not matched to a gene: 6. CDR1 is MNHEY, CDR2 SMNVEV, per germline (reference sequence). CDR3 sequence: CASSPGTGTNTEAFF. The DNA for the CDR3 is TGTGCCAGCAGTCCCGGGACAGGGACCAACACTGAAGCTTTCTTT.

The rearrangement joins TRBV27 to TRBJ2-3; TRBD2 aligns across 10 bases. Germline lookup yields CDR1 MNHEY and CDR2 SMNVEV (reference sequence). The CDR3 has 17 residues. V dropped 7 bases and J dropped 0; count of bases not matched to a gene: 10. CDR3 sequence reads: CASKFKREGGSTDTQYF. CDR3 DNA: TGTGCCAGCAAATTCAAGCGGGAGGGGGGTAGCACAGATACGCAGTATTTT.

This chain links TRBV11-2 with TRBJ2-7; TRBD1 aligns across 9 bases. CDR1 and CDR2 from the germline V gene are SGHAT and FQNNGV. CDR3 length: 16 residues. V lost 5 bases and J lost 2; bases outside the gene matches: 10. The CDR3 region is CASSTYRGLRTYEQYF. DNA of the CDR3: TGTGCCAGCAGCACATACAGGGGGCTAAGGACCTACGAGCAGTACTTC.

This chain links TRBV29-1 with TRBJ1-1; D is unresolved. In germline, CDR1 is SQVTM, CDR2 ANQGSEA. The V end was cut by 6 bases, the J end by 2 bases, with 13 bases between. The CDR3 covers 13 residues. Here the CDR3 DNA reads TGCAGCGTCTCCGAGGGCAGAAACACTGAAGCTTTCTTT. Protein: CSVSEGRNTEAFF.

The chain links TRBV4-1 to TRBJ1-2; a weak D match, TRBD1 (6 bases). CDR3 length equals 14 residues. V was shortened by 0 bases and J by 3 bases, with 8 bases between the two germline ends. Germline loops: CDR1 MGHRA, CDR2 YSYEKL. CDR3 amino acids: CASSQEGGDYGYTF. The DNA for the CDR3 is TGCGCCAGCAGCCAAGAAGGGGGGGACTATGGCTACACCTTC.

The chain is built from TRBV28 and TRBJ1-1, with TRBD1 matching 7 bases. V lost 6 bases and J lost 11; bases outside the gene matches: 9. Per germline, CDR1 MDHEN and CDR2 SYDVKM. The CDR3 contains 12 residues. The CDR3 is CASSPTGFGAFF. CDR3 in DNA: TGTGCCAGCAGCCCGACAGGGTTCGGCGCTTTCTTT.

The rearrangement joins TRBV7-2 to TRBJ1-1; D remains ambiguous. Trimming removed 1 base from V and 9 bases from J, with 6 bases in between. Germline CDR1 is SGHTA and CDR2 is FQGNSA. This CDR3 has 11 amino acids. Here the CDR3 DNA reads TGTGCCAGCAGCTTAGGGAGGAAAGCTTTCTTT. Translated: CASSLGRKAFF.

This sequence joins TRBV19 and TRBJ1-1; D is unclear. There are 14 residues in the CDR3. Germline V gives CDR1 LNHDA, CDR2 SQIVND (reference sequence). V shed 0 bases and J shed 11 bases, with 16 bases lying between them. CDR3 protein: CASSIDLSGAVAFF. The CDR3 nucleotides are TGTGCCAGTAGTATAGATCTATCGGGAGCAGTGGCTTTCTTT.

J is TRBJ2-1 and V is TRBV4-1; TRBD1 agrees at 10 bases. Germline loops: CDR1 MGHRA, CDR2 YSYEKL. This CDR3 spans 16 amino acids. J gave up 6 bases and V 1 base, and 6 bases lay outside the gene matches. The CDR3 loop is CASSQVPDRGINEQFF. The CDR3 DNA follows: TGCGCCAGCAGCCAAGTTCCGGACAGGGGGATCAATGAGCAGTTCTTC.